A few counts support the clone carrying this T cell receptor (beta chain). This record belongs to a study of blood T cell repertoires in COVID-19. CDR1 and CDR2 from the germline V gene are GTSNPN and SVGIG (reference sequence). The V end was cut by 7 bases, the J end by 10 bases, with 25 bases between. The CDR3 spans 14 residues. Measured with immunoSEQ multiplex PCR; TCRdb has only the in-frame clones, and not every one. The repertoire consists of about 280,000 clones, with approximately 83% occurring once and the leading ten covering about 10%. The TCR comes from a woman in her seventies with acute or convalescent COVID-19. Material: peripheral blood. The chain joins TRBV30 to TRBJ1-2, with D possibly TRBD1 on 6 matching bases. The CDR3: CASPGRGGDFVYTF. CDR3 nucleotides: TGTGCCTCCCCGGGAAGGGGGGGCGATTTCGTCTACACCTTC.